This T cell receptor (beta chain) was captured in a study of monozygotic twins with inflammatory bowel disease. Overall study findings and caveats: Lower TCRbeta diversity (inverse Simpson) was seen in IBD patients than in healthy co-twins. Variability may have been added to patient repertoires by differing immunosuppressive treatments.

Following a re-call of the 5' RACE reads, TCRdb has one entry per CDR3 protein and lacks DNA. Its clone listing holds just over 300,000 distinct CDR3 sequences. CDR1 LGHDT and CDR2 YNNKEL come from the germline V gene (reference sequence). This CDR3 comprises 17 residues. With respect to this clonotype: Antigen specificity is unknown.

Sequencing used blood. The origin of this receptor is a human donor with ulcerative colitis or Crohn's disease, or a healthy co-twin of an affected twin (not recorded which). The V call is TRBV3-1, the J call TRBJ1-2. The CDR3 here is CASSQDSSSFRNYGYTF.